The clone carrying this TCR beta chain has only a few counts. This entry is derived from a study of identical twins. TCRdb fed the 5' RACE reads into MiXCR, producing one record per CDR3 protein. The table lists under 300,000 distinct CDR3 sequences, about 13% of them singletons. This sample was also put to use in a study of yellow fever vaccine responses in identical twins.

This TCR derives from a woman under 30 in good health. Source material: memory (CD45RO+) T cells sorted from blood.

As DNA, the CDR3 is TGTGCCAGCAGTGACGGGGACAGGGGCTACGAGCAGTACTTC. Translation gives CASSDGDRGYEQYF. The chain combines TRBV6-1 with TRBJ2-7; 10 bases match TRBD1. This CDR3 contains 14 residues. Germline CDR1 MNHNS, CDR2 SASEGT. The trim removed 3 bases at V and 3 bases at J, leaving 2 bases unmatched.